Sequencing of this T cell receptor beta chain was carried out in a study of T-cell reconstitution after alpha-beta-depleted transplantation in children. V lost 3 bases and J lost 2; bases outside the gene matches: 3. CDR1 and CDR2 from the germline V gene are SEHNR and FQNEAQ (reference sequence). The CDR3 is 15 residues long. This clonotype was recorded many times. What it recognizes is unknown. Broader study findings: Newly produced T cells mostly provided counts and TCRbeta diversity after one year, as hyperexpanded clones declined.

TCRbeta library preparation incorporated unique molecular identifiers. A single record per CDR3 protein comes from TCRdb applying MiXCR to the PCR reads. Of approximately 300,000 distinct CDR3 sequences listed, roughly 7.8% are singletons. The input for sequencing was peripheral blood, taken 360 days after TCRalphabeta/CD19-depleted stem cell transplant. The TCR sequence derives from a female patient aged 2 to 10 who had a stem cell transplant for Fanconi anemia, so the T cells may come from the graft donor. The chain combines TRBV7-9 with TRBJ2-3, with 9 bases that match TRBD2. The chain's CDR3 is CASSLSSGDTDTQYF. CDR3 coding DNA: TGTGCCAGCAGCTTGTCTAGCGGGGACACAGATACGCAGTATTTT.